This T cell receptor beta chain was captured by sequencing in a study of blood T cell repertoires in COVID-19. Study-level background: Italy, Spain and the United States were the sources of the convalescent and acute COVID-19 samples.

The CDR3 is 12 residues long. The V gene's germline CDR1 is MNHEY and CDR2 SVGEGT. Deletions cut 5 bases from V and 4 bases from J, with 9 bases between. Some clones are missing from TCRdb's copy, which holds only in-frame ones; the method was immunoSEQ multiplex PCR. The sample includes nearly 110,000 clones, under 95% seen only once; the top ten take more than 0.9%. The sequence was collected from a woman in her 30s with acute or convalescent COVID-19. Sequencing was done on a sample of peripheral blood. The chain employs TRBV6-2 or TRBV6-3 and TRBJ2-7; no definite D call. The CDR3 nucleotides are TGTGCCAGCAGTCTACCGATGTACGAGCAGTACTTC. Residues: CASSLPMYEQYF.